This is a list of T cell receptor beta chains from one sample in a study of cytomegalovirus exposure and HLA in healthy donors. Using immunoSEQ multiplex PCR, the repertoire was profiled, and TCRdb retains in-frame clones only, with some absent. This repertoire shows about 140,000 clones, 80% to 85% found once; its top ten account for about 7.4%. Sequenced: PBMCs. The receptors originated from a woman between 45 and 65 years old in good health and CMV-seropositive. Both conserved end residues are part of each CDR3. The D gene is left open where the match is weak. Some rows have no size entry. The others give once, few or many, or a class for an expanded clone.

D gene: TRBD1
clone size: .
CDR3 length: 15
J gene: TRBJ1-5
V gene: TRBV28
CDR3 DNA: TGTGCCAGCAGTGACCGGGGACAGCCAAATCAGCCCCAGCATTTT
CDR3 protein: CASSDRGQPNQPQHF

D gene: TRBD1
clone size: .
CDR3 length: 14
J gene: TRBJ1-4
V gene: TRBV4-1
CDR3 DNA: TGCGCCAGCAGCCGACAGGGGCTAGAAGAAAAACTGTTTTTT
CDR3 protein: CASSRQGLEEKLFF

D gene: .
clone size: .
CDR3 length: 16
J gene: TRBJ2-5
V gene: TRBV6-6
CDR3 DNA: TGTGCCAGCAGTTCCTACAAAGAACTACCGCCGGAGACCCAGTACTTC
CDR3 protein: CASSSYKELPPETQYF

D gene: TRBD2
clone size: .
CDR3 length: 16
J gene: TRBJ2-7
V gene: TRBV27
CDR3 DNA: TGTGCCAGCAGCCCTCCGGGACTAGTCCCACCGGGAGAGCAGTACTTC
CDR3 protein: CASSPPGLVPPGEQYF

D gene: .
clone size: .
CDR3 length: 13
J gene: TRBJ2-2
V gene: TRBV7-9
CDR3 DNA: TGTTCCAGCAATAGCGAGGGAACCGGGGAGCTGTTTTTT
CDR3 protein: CSSNSEGTGELFF

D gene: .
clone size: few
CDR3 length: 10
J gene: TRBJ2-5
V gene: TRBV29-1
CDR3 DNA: TGCAGCGTTGGAGGGGGGACCCAGTACTTC
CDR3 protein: CSVGGGTQYF

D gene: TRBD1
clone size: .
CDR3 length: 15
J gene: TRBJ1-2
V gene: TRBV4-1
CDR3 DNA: TGCGCCAGCAGCCGGGGGACAGGGATCAACTATGGCTACACCTTC
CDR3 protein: CASSRGTGINYGYTF

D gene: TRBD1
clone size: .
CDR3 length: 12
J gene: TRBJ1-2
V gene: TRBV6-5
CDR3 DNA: TGTGCCAGCAGAGACAGGGGTTATGGCTACACCTTC
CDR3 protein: CASRDRGYGYTF

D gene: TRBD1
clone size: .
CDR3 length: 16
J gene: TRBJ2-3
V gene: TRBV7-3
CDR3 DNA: TGTGCCAGCAGCTTAGGAGCCGGGACAGGGGGAGATACGCAGTATTTT
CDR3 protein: CASSLGAGTGGDTQYF

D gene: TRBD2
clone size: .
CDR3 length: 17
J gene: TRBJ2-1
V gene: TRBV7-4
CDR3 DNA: TGTGCCAGCAGCTTAGAAGGGATAGCGGGAGCCTACAATGAGCAGTTCTTC
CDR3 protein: CASSLEGIAGAYNEQFF

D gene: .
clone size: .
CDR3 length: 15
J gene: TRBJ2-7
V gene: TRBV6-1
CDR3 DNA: TGTGCCAGCAGACCACTAGCTACCCCTGTGGACGAGCAGTACTTC
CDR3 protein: CASRPLATPVDEQYF

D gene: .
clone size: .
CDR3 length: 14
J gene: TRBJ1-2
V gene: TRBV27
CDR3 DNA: TGTGCCAGCAGCCGGACTGGAGCTAACTATGGCTACACCTTC
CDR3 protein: CASSRTGANYGYTF

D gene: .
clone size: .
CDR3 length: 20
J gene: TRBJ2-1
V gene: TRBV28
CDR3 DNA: TGTGCCAGCAGTTTGCGTTCGCCAAAGCCTTACAAGGGGACCTACAATGAGCAGTTCTTC
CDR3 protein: CASSLRSPKPYKGTYNEQFF

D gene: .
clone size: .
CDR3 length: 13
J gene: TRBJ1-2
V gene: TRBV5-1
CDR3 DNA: TGCGCCAGCAGCACGACCGGGAGCCATGGCTACACCTTC
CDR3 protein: CASSTTGSHGYTF

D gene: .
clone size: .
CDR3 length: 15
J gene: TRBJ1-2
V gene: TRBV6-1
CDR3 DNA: TGTGCCAGCAGTGAATATGACAGCGTTAACTATGGCTACACCTTC
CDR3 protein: CASSEYDSVNYGYTF

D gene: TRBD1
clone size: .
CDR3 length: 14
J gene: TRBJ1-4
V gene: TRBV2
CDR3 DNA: TGTGCCAGCAGTGAAGGGACAGGGGGTGAAAAACTGTTTTTT
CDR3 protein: CASSEGTGGEKLFF

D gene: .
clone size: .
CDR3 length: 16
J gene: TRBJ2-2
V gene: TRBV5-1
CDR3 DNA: TGCGCCAGCAGCTTGCGTCCAGGGGAAGGGACCGGGGAGCTGTTTTTT
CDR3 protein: CASSLRPGEGTGELFF

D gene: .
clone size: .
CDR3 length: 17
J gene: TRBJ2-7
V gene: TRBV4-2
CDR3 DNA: TGTGCCAGCAGCCAAGTTGTTGCACTGACAGGATCGTACGAGCAGTACTTC
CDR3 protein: CASSQVVALTGSYEQYF

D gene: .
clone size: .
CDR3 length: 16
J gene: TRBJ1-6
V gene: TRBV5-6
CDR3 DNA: TGTGCCAGCAGCTTGCTTCGGAGCTCCTATAATTCACCCCTCCACTTT
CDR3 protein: CASSLLRSSYNSPLHF

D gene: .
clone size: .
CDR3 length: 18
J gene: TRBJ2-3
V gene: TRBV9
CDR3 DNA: TGTGCCAGCAGCGCTCGGGCCGGAGGGGCTCCAACCACAGATACGCAGTATTTT
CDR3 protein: CASSARAGGAPTTDTQYF

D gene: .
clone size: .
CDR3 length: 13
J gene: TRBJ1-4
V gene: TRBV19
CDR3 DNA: TGTGCCAGTACGGGGGATGTTAATGAAAAACTGTTTTTT
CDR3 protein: CASTGDVNEKLFF

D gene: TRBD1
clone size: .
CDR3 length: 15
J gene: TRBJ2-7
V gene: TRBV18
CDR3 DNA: TGTGCCAGTCGATCCGGGACAGGGTTAACCTACGAGCAGTACTTC
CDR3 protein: CASRSGTGLTYEQYF

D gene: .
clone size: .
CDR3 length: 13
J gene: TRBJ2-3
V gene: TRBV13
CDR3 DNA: TGTGCCAGCAGCCTATTTTCCACAGATACGCAGTATTTT
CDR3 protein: CASSLFSTDTQYF

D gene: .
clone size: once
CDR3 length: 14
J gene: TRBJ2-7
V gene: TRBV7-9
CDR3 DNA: TGTGCCAGCAGCCTGGCAGGGTTGACCTACGAGCAGTACTTC
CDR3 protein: CASSLAGLTYEQYF

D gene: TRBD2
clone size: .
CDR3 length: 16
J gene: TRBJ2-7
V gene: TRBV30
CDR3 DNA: TGTGCCTGGAGTGTAGACGGGCCGGGAGGGTCCTACGAGCAGTACTTC
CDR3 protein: CAWSVDGPGGSYEQYF

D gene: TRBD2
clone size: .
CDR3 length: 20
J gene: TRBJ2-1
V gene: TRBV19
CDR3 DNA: TGTGCCAGTAGTGCGACTCGGACTAGCGGGAGATCGGGGAACCTTGGTGAGCAGTTCTTC
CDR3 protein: CASSATRTSGRSGNLGEQFF

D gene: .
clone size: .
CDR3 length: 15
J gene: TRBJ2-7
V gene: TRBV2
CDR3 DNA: TGTGCCAGTATCCTTGGGGCAGGACTATCCTACGAGCAGTACTTC
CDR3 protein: CASILGAGLSYEQYF

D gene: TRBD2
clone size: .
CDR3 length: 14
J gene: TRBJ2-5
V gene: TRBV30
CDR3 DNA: TGTGCCTGGAGATTAGCGGGGGGTCAAGAGACCCAGTACTTC
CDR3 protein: CAWRLAGGQETQYF

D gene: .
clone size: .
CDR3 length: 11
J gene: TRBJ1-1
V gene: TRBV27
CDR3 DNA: TGTGCCAGCATGGGGAGGCGGGTTGCTTTCTTT
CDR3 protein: CASMGRRVAFF

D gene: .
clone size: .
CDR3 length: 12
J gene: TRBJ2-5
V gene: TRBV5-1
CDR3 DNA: TGCGCCAGCAGCTTGAAGCGGGAGACCCAGTACTTC
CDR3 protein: CASSLKRETQYF

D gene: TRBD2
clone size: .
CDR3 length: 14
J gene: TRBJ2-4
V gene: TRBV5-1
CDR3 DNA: TGCGCCAGCAGCCCCGGGAGGGAGACGAACATTCAGTACTTC
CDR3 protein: CASSPGRETNIQYF

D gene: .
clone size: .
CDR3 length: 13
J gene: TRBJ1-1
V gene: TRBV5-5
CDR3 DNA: TGTGCCAGCAGCTTAGAGGCGAACACTGAAGCTTTCTTT
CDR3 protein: CASSLEANTEAFF

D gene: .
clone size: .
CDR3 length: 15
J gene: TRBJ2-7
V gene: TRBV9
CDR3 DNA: TGTGCCAGCAGCCCCCGTGGGCGGGGCGCCTACGAGCAGTACTTC
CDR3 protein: CASSPRGRGAYEQYF

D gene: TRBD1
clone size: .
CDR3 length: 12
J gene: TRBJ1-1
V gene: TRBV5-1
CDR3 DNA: TGCGCCAGCAGAACAGGGGAGACTGAAGCTTTCTTT
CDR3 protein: CASRTGETEAFF

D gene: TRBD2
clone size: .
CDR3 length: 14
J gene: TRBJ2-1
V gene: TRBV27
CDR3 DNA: TGTGCCAGCAGTTTATCTCTAGCGGACAATGAGCAGTTCTTC
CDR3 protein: CASSLSLADNEQFF

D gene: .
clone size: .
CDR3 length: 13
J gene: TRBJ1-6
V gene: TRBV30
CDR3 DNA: TGTGCCTGGAGTCTCGCGGGGGGATCACCCCTCCACTTT
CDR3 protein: CAWSLAGGSPLHF

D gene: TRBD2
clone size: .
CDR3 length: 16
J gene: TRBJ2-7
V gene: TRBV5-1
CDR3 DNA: TGCGCCAGCAGCTTGGATCGCGGGGGAAGCTCCTACGAGCAGTACTTC
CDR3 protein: CASSLDRGGSSYEQYF

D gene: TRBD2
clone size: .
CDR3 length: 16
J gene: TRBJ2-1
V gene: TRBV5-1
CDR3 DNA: TGCGCCAGCAGCCGGGCGGGGGGGCAAGGCTACAATGAGCAGTTCTTC
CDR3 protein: CASSRAGGQGYNEQFF

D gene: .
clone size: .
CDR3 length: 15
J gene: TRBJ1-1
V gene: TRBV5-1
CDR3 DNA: TGCGCCAGCAGCTGGGGGGTGCGATCCAACACTGAAGCTTTCTTT
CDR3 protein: CASSWGVRSNTEAFF

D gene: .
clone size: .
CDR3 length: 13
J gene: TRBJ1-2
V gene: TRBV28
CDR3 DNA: TGTGCCAGCAGTTTACAGGGAAACTATGGCTACACCTTC
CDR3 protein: CASSLQGNYGYTF

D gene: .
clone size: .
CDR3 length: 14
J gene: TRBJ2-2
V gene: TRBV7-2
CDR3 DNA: TGTGCCAGCAGTTCCGCAACGGACACCGGGGAGCTGTTTTTT
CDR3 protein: CASSSATDTGELFF

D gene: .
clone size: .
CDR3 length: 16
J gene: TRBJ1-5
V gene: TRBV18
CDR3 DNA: TGTGCCAGCTCACCATTACAGCTTTATAGCAATCAGCCCCAGCATTTT
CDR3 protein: CASSPLQLYSNQPQHF

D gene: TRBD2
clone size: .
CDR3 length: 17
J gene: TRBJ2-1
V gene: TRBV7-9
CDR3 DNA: TGTGCCAGCAGCTTAGCACTTGCTAGCGGGAGGGGGGGTGAGCAGTTCTTC
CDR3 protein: CASSLALASGRGGEQFF

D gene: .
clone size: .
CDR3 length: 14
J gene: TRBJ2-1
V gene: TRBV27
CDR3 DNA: TGTGCCAGCAGGCGAAATGGAGCTTACAATGAGCAGTTCTTC
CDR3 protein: CASRRNGAYNEQFF

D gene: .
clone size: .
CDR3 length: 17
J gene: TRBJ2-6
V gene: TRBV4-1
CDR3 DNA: TGCGCCAGCAGCCAAACGCGGGTGTACTCTGGGGCCAACGTCCTGACTTTC
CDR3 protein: CASSQTRVYSGANVLTF

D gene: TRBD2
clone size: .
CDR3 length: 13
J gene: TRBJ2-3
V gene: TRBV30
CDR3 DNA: TGTGCCCGTAGCGGGATCAGCACAGATACGCAGTATTTT
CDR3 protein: CARSGISTDTQYF

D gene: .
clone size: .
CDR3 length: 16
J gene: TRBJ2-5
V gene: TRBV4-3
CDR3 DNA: TGCGCCAGCAGCCAAGTGGGGGGAAGCACACCAGAGACCCAGTACTTC
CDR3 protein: CASSQVGGSTPETQYF

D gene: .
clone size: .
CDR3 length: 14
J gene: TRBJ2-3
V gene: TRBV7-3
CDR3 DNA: TGTGCCAGCAGCTCCGGGACATACACAGATACGCAGTATTTT
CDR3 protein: CASSSGTYTDTQYF

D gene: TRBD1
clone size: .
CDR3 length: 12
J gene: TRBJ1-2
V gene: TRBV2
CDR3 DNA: TGTGCCAGCAGGACGACAGGGAATGGCTACACCTTC
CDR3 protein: CASRTTGNGYTF

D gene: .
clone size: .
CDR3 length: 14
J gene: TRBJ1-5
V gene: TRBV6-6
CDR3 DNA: TGTGCCAGCAGTTATGAGCGGGCTAATCAGCCCCAGCATTTT
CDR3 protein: CASSYERANQPQHF

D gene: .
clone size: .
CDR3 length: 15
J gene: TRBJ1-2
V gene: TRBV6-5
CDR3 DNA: TGTGCCAGCAGCTTCGGGGGGACTTCTAACTATGGCTACACCTTC
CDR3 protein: CASSFGGTSNYGYTF

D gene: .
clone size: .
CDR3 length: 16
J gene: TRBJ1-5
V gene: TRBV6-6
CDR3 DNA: TGTGCCAGCAGTTACTCGATTCTGGGCGGGTACCAGCCCCAGCATTTT
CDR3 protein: CASSYSILGGYQPQHF

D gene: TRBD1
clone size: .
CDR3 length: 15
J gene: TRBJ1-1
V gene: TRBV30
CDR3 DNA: TGTGCCTGGAGTCCAGCCGGGACAGGGGGGAGCGAAGCTTTCTTT
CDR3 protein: CAWSPAGTGGSEAFF

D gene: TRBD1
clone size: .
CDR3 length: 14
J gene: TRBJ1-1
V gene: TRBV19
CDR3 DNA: TGTGCCAGTCACCGGGAGGACAGGGCCACTGAAGCTTTCTTT
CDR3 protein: CASHREDRATEAFF

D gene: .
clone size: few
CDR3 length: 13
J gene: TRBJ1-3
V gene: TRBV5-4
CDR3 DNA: TGTGCCAGCAGCTCCTATTCCGGAAACACCATATATTTT
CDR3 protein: CASSSYSGNTIYF

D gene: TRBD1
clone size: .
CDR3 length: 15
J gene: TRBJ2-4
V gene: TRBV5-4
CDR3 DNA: TGTGCCAGCAGCCGTCGAGGGACAGCAGAAAACATTCAGTACTTC
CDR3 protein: CASSRRGTAENIQYF

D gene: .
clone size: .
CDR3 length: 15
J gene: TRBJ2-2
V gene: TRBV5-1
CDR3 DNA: TGCGCCAGCAGCTTTGACATAGCGAACACCGGGGAGCTGTTTTTT
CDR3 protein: CASSFDIANTGELFF

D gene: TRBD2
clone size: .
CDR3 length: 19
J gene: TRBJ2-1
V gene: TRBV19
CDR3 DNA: TGTGCCAGTAGTATAGGTGGGACTACCTCTTCATACTCCTACAATGAGCAGTTCTTC
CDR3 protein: CASSIGGTTSSYSYNEQFF